These 8 T cell receptor beta chains share one sample of origin, sequenced in a study of shared clonotypes between healthy human individuals. The assay was immunoSEQ multiplex PCR, and TCRdb's table has in-frame clones only and misses some. The repertoire holds millions of clones, with more than 90% as singletons. Sequencing was done on a sample of naive CD4+ T cells sorted from blood. Noted subset: CD45RA+ positively selected. These receptors were taken from a man younger than 30 in good health.

As for this clone: Within the sample, other DNA sequences also encode this same CDR3. The chain is built from TRBV5-4 and TRBJ2-5, with TRBD2 matching 7 bases. The CDR3 is 14 amino acids. J gave up 4 bases and V 0 bases, and 3 bases lay outside the gene matches. Germline V gene lookup returns CDR1 SGHNT and CDR2 YYREEE (reference sequence). This chain's CDR3 is CASSLGGGRETQYF. The CDR3 nucleotides read TGTGCCAGCAGCTTGGGGGGCGGGAGAGAGACCCAGTACTTC.

This clone is a singleton in its sample. The chain is built from TRBV18 and TRBJ1-2; 7 nucleotides match TRBD1. There are 17 residues in the CDR3. Germline V gene lookup returns CDR1 KGHSH and CDR2 LQKENI. The V segment lost 6 bases and the J segment 0 bases; nucleotides outside the gene matches: 13. The CDR3 is CASSPTPPGTANYGYTF. CDR3 coding DNA: TGTGCCAGCTCCCCCACACCCCCCGGGACAGCTAACTATGGCTACACCTTC.

This clone came up once. The chain combines TRBV4-1 with TRBJ2-3, with D possibly matching TRBD1 (6 bases). There are 14 residues in the CDR3. Germline CDR1 reads MGHRA; CDR2 reads YSYEKL. V lost 1 base, J lost 10 bases, and 15 bases lay in between. The CDR3 sequence is CASSQAGQGFAQYF. The CDR3 DNA reads as TGCGCCAGCAGCCAAGCGGGCCAGGGGTTCGCGCAGTATTTT.

V and J are TRBV7-2 and TRBJ2-2; a weak D match, TRBD1 (5 bases). The CDR3 runs to 11 residues. CDR1 is SGHTA, CDR2 FQGNSA, per germline. V was pared by 5 bases and J by 8 bases, with 6 bases between. CDR3 coding DNA: TGTGCCAGCAGCCAGGGTGGGGAGCTGTTTTTT. Amino acid sequence: CASSQGGELFF.

The chain is built from TRBV6-4 and TRBJ2-1; unclear D gene. Germline V gene data show CDR1 as MRHNA and CDR2 as SNTAGT. Trimming took 3 bases from V and 0 from J, leaving 9 bases between them. This CDR3 region has 15 residues. CDR3 loop: CASSEAPSSYNEQFF. The CDR3 DNA is TGTGCCAGCAGTGAAGCCCCGAGCTCCTACAATGAGCAGTTCTTC.

The V call is TRBV28, the J call TRBJ1-5; D not resolved. The CDR3 length is 14 residues. CDR1 is MDHEN, CDR2 SYDVKM, per germline. V dropped 2 bases and J dropped 5 bases, with 10 bases sitting between them. CDR3 in amino acids: CASSLAGRDQPQHF. In DNA, the CDR3 is TGTGCCAGCAGTTTAGCCGGGAGGGATCAGCCCCAGCATTTT.

V gene TRBV2 combines with J gene TRBJ2-7, with D unresolved. The V end lost 6 bases, the J end lost 3 bases, and 12 bases lay between the germline ends. The CDR3 is 13 residues long. Per germline, CDR1 SNHLY and CDR2 FYNNEI. DNA for the CDR3: TGTGCCAGCAGCCCTCAACAGTACTACGAGCAGTACTTC. It encodes CASSPQQYYEQYF.

The rearrangement joins TRBV29-1 to TRBJ2-1, with D hard to call. V lost 4 bases, J lost 4 bases, and 8 bases lay in between. Per germline, CDR1 SQVTM and CDR2 ANQGSEA. The CDR3 runs 12 residues. CDR3 DNA: TGCAGCGTTGGAGACATATACAATGAGCAGTTCTTC. This encodes CSVGDIYNEQFF.